The TCR beta chain under discussion was sequenced for a study of T-cell reconstitution after alpha-beta-depleted transplantation in children. This clonotype showed up many times. What it binds is not known. Study-wide results and limits: The authors attributed T-cell counts and diversity one year after transplant mostly to newly produced T cells. Where alpha-beta T cells came from about two months after transplant was reportedly several hundred expanded graft clones. There were some patients whose high TCRbeta diversity at day 60 came from surviving recipient T cells and thymic progenitors.

It was with unique molecular identifiers that the TCRbeta library was prepared. From the PCR reads, TCRdb called clonotypes with MiXCR, one entry per CDR3 protein. The sample lists hundreds of thousands of distinct CDR3 sequences, under 13% occurring once. The CDR3 extends over 13 amino acids. The germline V gene encodes CDR1 LGHDT and CDR2 YNNKEL (reference sequence). V was cut by 0 bases and J by 14 bases, with 14 bases left in between. V gene TRBV3-1 combines with J gene TRBJ2-1; no reliable D call. The sequenced sample was PBMCs, obtained before TCRalphabeta/CD19-depleted stem cell transplant. This receptor was obtained from a child younger than two with acute myeloid leukemia, due to receive a stem cell transplant. The CDR3 loop reads CASSQDMKGREFF. The CDR3 nucleotides read TGTGCCAGCAGCCAAGACATGAAGGGCCGAGAGTTCTTC.